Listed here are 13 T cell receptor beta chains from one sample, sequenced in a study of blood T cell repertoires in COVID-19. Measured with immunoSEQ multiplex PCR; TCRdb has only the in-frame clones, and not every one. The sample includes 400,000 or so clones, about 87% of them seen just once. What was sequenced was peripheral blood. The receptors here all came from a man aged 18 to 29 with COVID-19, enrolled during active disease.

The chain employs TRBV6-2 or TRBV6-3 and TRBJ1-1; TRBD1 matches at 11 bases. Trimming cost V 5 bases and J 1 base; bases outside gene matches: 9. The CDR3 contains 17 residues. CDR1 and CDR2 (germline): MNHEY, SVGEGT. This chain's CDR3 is CASSRRWTGGGNTEAFF. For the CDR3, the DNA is TGTGCCAGCAGTCGCCGTTGGACAGGGGGCGGGAACACTGAAGCTTTCTTT.

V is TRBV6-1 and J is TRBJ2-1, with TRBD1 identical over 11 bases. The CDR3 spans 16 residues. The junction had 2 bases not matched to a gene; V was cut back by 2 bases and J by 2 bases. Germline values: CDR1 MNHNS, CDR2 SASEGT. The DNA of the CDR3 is TGTGCCAGCAGTGAATTGGGACAGGGGGCCTACAATGAGCAGTTCTTC. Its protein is CASSELGQGAYNEQFF.

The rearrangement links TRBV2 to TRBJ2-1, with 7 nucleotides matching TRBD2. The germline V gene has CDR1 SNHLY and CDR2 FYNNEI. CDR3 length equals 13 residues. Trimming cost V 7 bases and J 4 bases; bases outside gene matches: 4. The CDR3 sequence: CASNSGPYNEQFF. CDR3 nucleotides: TGTGCCAGCAATAGCGGGCCTTACAATGAGCAGTTCTTC.

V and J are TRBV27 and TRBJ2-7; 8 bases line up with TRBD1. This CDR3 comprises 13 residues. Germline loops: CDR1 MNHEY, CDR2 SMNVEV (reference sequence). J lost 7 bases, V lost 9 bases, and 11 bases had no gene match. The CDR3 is CASRTGPLGEQYF. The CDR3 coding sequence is TGTGCCAGTCGGACAGGGCCACTTGGGGAGCAGTACTTC.

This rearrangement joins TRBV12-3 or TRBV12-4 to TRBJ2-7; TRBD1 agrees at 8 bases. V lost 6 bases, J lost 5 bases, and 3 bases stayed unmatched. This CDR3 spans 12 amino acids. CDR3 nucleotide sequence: TGTGCCAGCAGGTCAGGGGGCCACGAGCAGTACTTC. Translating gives CASRSGGHEQYF.

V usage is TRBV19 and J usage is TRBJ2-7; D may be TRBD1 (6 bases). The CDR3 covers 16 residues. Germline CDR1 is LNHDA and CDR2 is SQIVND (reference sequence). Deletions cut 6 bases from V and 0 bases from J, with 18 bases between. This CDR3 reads CASRLRHGQSSYEQYF. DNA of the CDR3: TGTGCCAGTAGATTACGACACGGACAGAGCTCCTACGAGCAGTACTTC. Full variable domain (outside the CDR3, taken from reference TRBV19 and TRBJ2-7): DGGITQSPKYLFRKEGQNVTLSCEQNLNHDAMYWYRQDPGQGLRLIYYSQIVNDFQKGDIAEGYSVSREKKESFPLTVTSAQKNPTAFYLCASRLRHGQSSYEQYFGPGTRLTVT.

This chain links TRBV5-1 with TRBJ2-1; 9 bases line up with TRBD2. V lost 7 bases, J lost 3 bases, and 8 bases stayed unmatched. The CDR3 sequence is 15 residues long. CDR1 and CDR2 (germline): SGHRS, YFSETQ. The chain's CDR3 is CASALAGEFYNEQFF. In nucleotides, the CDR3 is TGCGCCAGCGCCTTAGCGGGAGAATTCTACAATGAGCAGTTCTTC.

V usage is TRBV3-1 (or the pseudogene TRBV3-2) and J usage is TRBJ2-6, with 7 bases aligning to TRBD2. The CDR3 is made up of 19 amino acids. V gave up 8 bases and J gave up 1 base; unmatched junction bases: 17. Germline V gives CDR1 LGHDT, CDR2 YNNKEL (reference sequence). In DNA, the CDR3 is TGTGCCAGCCGGGATACGTGGGAGGGGAGAGGTTCTGGGGCCAACGTCCTGACTTTC. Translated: CASRDTWEGRGSGANVLTF.

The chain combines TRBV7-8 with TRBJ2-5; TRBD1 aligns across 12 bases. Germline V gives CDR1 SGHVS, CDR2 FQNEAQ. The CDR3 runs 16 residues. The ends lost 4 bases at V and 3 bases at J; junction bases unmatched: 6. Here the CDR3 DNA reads TGTGCCAGCAGCTGGGGGACAGGGGGCGTGAAAGAGACCCAGTACTTC. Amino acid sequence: CASSWGTGGVKETQYF. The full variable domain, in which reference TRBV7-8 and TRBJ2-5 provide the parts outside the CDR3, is GAGVSQSPRYKVAKRGQDVALRCDPISGHVSLFWYQQALGQGPEFLTYFQNEAQLDKSGLPSDRFFAERPEGSVSTLKIQRTQQEDSAVYLCASSWGTGGVKETQYFGPGTRLLVL.

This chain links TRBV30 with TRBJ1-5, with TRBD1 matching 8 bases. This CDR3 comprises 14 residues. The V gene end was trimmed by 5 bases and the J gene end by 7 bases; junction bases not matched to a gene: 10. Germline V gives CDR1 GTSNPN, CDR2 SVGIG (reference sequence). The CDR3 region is CAWGSDRGGQPQHF. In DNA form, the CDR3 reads TGTGCCTGGGGATCCGACAGGGGAGGACAGCCCCAGCATTTT.

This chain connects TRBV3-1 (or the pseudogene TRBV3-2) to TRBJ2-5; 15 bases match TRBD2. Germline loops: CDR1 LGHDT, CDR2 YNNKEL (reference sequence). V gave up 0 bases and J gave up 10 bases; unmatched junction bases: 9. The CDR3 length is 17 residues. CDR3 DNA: TGTGCCAGCAGCCAAGAGGCACGGACTAGCGGGGGGGCGAGCCAGTACTTC. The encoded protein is CASSQEARTSGGASQYF.

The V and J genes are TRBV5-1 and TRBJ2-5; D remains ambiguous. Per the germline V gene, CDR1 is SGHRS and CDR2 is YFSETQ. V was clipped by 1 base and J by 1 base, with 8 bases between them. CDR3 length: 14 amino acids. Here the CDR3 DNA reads TGCGCCAGCAGCTTGACCCATAGCCAAGAGACCCAGTACTTC. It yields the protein CASSLTHSQETQYF.

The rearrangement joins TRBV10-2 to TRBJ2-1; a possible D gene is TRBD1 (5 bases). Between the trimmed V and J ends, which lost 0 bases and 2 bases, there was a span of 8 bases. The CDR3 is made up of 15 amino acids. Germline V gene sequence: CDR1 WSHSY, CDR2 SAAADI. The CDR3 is CASSESVGAYNEQFF. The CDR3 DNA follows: TGCGCCAGCAGTGAGTCAGTAGGGGCCTACAATGAGCAGTTCTTC.